The entry below describes one T cell receptor beta chain. The data belong to a study of blood T cell repertoires in COVID-19. Profiled with immunoSEQ multiplex PCR; TCRdb holds only in-frame clones, not every one. The profile covers 200,000 to 300,000 clones, with around 81% appearing a single time and around 6.5% taken by the ten largest. V lost 4 bases and J lost 6, with 22 bases in between. Germline assignment: CDR1 SGHRS and CDR2 YFSETQ. The CDR3 has 16 residues. The rearrangement uses TRBV5-1 and TRBJ1-2; D gene ambiguous. The clonotype originates from a woman aged 55-75 years with active or convalescent COVID-19. The sequenced sample was peripheral blood. The CDR3 sequence: CASSITGSSARDGYTF. The CDR3 nucleotides read TGCGCCAGCAGCATCACTGGCTCCTCCGCCCGGGATGGCTACACCTTC.